This TCR beta chain is from a study of cytomegalovirus exposure and HLA in healthy donors. CDR3 length: 13 residues. Germline CDR1 SGHRS, CDR2 YFSETQ. The V gene lost 6 bases and the J gene lost 4 bases, with 12 bases spanning the gap. A multiplex PCR was run with 60 Vbeta primers and 13 Jbeta primers. This table comes from immunoSEQ multiplex PCR, and its TCRdb copy is limited to in-frame clones, with some not included. Of about 160,000 clones listed, about 63% are singletons. This sequence was found in a woman between 35 and 50 years old in good health and CMV-seropositive. Specimen: PBMCs. The genes are TRBV5-1 and TRBJ2-3; possibly TRBD2 for D (5 bases). The CDR3 DNA reads as TGCGCCAGCACTGCTAGCTCCCCAGATACGCAGTATTTT. Its protein is CASTASSPDTQYF.